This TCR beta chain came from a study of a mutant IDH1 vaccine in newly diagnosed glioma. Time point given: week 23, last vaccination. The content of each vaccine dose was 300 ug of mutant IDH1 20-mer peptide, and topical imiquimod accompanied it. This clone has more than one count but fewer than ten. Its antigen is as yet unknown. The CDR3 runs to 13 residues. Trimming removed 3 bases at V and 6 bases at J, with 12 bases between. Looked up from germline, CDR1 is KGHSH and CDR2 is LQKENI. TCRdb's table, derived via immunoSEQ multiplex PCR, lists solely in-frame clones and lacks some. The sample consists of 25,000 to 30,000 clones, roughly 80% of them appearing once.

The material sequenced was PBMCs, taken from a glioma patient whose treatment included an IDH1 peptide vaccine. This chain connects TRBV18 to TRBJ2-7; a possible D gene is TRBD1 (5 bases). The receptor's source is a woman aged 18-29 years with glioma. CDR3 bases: TGTGCCAGCTCACCCCAGACAGTCCTCGAGCAGTACTTC. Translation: CASSPQTVLEQYF.